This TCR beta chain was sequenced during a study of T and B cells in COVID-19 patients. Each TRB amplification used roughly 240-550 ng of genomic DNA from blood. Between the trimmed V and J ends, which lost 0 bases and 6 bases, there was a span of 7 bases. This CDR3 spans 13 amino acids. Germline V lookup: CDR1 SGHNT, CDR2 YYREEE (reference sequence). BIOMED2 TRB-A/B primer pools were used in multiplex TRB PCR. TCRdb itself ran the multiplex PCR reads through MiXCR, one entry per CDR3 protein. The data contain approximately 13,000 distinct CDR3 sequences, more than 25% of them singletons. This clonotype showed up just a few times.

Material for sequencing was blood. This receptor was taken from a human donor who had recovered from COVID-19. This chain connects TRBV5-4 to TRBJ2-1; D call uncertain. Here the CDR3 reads CASSLARSNEQFF. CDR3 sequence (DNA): TGTGCCAGCAGCTTGGCGAGAAGCAATGAGCAGTTCTTC.